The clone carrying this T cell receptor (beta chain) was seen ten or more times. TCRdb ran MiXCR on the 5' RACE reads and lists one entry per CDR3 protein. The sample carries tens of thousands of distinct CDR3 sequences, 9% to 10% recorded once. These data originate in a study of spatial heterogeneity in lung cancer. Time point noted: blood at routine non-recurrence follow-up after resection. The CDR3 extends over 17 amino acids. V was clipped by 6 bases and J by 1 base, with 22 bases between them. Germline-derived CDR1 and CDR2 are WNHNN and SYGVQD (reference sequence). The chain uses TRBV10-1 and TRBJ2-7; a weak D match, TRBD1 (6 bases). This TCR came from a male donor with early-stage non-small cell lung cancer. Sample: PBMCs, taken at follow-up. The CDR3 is CASSEIQTGLGSYEQYF. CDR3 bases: TGCGCCAGCAGCGAAATCCAGACAGGCCTGGGGTCCTACGAGCAGTACTTC.